The rows below give T cell receptor beta chains drawn from one sample of a study of cytotoxic CD8 clonotypes in ibrutinib-treated CLL. Generated by immunoSEQ multiplex PCR, the TCRdb table keeps only in-frame clones and is missing some. Of about 40,000 clones listed, 60% to 75% are singletons. Sequencing was performed on PBMCs, taken at disease progression, from a patient treated with ibrutinib. These receptor sequences come from a human donor with chronic lymphocytic leukemia. CDR3s leave out the opening cysteine and the closing phenylalanine or tryptophan. The order of the fields is V gene, J gene, CDR3 protein.

TRBV5-6	TRBJ2-7	ASSLGLAGAVYEQY
TRBV6-6	TRBJ2-3	ASSDGGRTQY
TRBV6-5	TRBJ2-2	ASSYNRGTGELF
TRBV7-9	TRBJ2-6	ASSSPPGQGAGANVLT
TRBV6-5	TRBJ1-1	ASSPVGGNTEAF
TRBV10-3	TRBJ2-5	AISESTGGETQY
TRBV6-4	TRBJ1-5	ASRDRAVQPQH
TRBV30	TRBJ1-6	AWSQGVNSPLH
TRBV9	TRBJ2-3	ASSEGAIYDTDTQY
TRBV5-8	TRBJ2-3	ASRLGGALEQY
TRBV7-8	TRBJ1-2	ASSSGGSGYT
TRBV25-1	TRBJ1-5	ASSEGGPGRPQH
TRBV5-1	TRBJ1-1	ASSLEDSWSTEAF
TRBV6-1	TRBJ1-5	ASSEIHRGGNQPQH
TRBV5-4	TRBJ2-1	ASNPGRGQDYNEQF
TRBV28	TRBJ2-7	ASSWTGYGEQY
TRBV6-5	TRBJ2-1	ASIGTTYNEQF
TRBV10-3	TRBJ1-2	AISERGQYYGYT
TRBV7-9	TRBJ2-7	ASSPPGLAGYVEQY
TRBV7-9	TRBJ2-7	ASSRRDRGYEQY
TRBV11-2	TRBJ1-2	ASSSQGVGYT
TRBV2	TRBJ2-2	ASSEALGRTTTGELF
TRBV27	TRBJ1-2	ASSSGTARWGYT
TRBV19	TRBJ1-5	ASRQLLGASQPQH
TRBV21-1	TRBJ2-7	ASSKAGGLTYEQY
TRBV4-1	TRBJ2-1	ASSQSPGRGGEQF
TRBV27	TRBJ2-1	ASRPSADPLYNEQF
TRBV21-1	TRBJ1-1	ASSEAF
TRBV27	TRBJ1-4	ASTPEVGANEKLF
TRBV28	TRBJ1-1	ASSTVELNTEAF
TRBV19	TRBJ1-2	ASSPGTGVYGYT
TRBV10-3	TRBJ2-1	AINVQGPQRELANEQF
TRBV6-1	TRBJ2-3	ASSGPGSSTDTQY
TRBV6-5	TRBJ2-2	ASSYLAGTGELF
TRBV5-1	TRBJ1-1	ASSFVAGPNTEAF
TRBV27	TRBJ2-7	ASSSPGLSPEQY
TRBV2	TRBJ2-7	ASTERGRFYEQY
TRBV11-2	TRBJ1-1	ASSLEGRWNTEAF
TRBV5-6	TRBJ2-5	ASSHTWQGRETQY
TRBV6-6	TRBJ1-2	ASSYGSGYT
TRBV6-1	TRBJ2-7	ASVRRPAYEQY
TRBV6-1	TRBJ2-7	ASSESRLSYEQY
TRBV2	TRBJ2-2	ASSGWGPQGELF
TRBV5-5	TRBJ1-3	ASSLAQGATGNTIY
TRBV4-1	TRBJ2-5	ASSQVTGGGLQETQY
TRBV29-1	TRBJ1-3	SALGQPNSGNTIY
TRBV4-1	TRBJ2-7	ASSQVTGEDEQY
TRBV10-1	TRBJ1-1	ASSDEKNTEAF
TRBV11-2	TRBJ2-7	ASSLVALAGVGEQY
TRBV25-1	TRBJ2-5	ASSEGQPEETQY
TRBV19	TRBJ1-2	ARWWGGHYGYT
TRBV14	TRBJ2-5	ASSQGRLAGEETQY
TRBV5-8	TRBJ2-1	ASSFGTSPWEQF
TRBV6-6	TRBJ2-3	ASWAGGADTQY
TRBV5-6	TRBJ2-2	ASSLDRGRPGELF